One and the same sample provided the 18 T cell receptor beta chains below, sequenced in a study of control samples from healthy donors and cancer patients. Profiled with immunoSEQ multiplex PCR; TCRdb holds only in-frame clones, not every one. The sample lists about 220,000 clones, roughly 94% occurring once. The source material was blood. The receptors come from a man in his forties or fifties in good health.

The chain uses TRBV5-1 and TRBJ2-5, with 11 positions matching TRBD2. Germline V gene lookup returns CDR1 SGHRS and CDR2 YFSETQ. Trimming removed 0 bases from V and 4 bases from J; junction bases left unmatched: 8. The CDR3 has 17 amino acids. The CDR3 loop reads CASSLGLAGPSGETQYF. The CDR3 DNA reads as TGCGCCAGCAGCTTGGGACTAGCGGGGCCCTCGGGAGAGACCCAGTACTTC.

The chain has TRBV10-3 and TRBJ2-5; D uncertain. This CDR3 spans 11 amino acids. Trimming left V 0 bases short and J 4 bases short, with 0 bases between. Germline V gene data show CDR1 as ENHRY and CDR2 as SYGVKD. For the CDR3, the DNA is TGTGCCATCAGTGAGTCAGAGACCCAGTACTTC. This codes for CAISESETQYF.

This rearrangement joins TRBV28 to TRBJ1-2; D gene unclear. The V end was cut by 6 bases, the J end by 8 bases, with 19 bases between. This CDR3 region has 14 residues. Germline V gene sequence: CDR1 MDHEN, CDR2 SYDVKM. The DNA for the CDR3 is TGTGCCAGCAGGACACCAGACTACGCGGGGGGCTACACCTTC. Its protein product is CASRTPDYAGGYTF.

V gene TRBV19 combines with J gene TRBJ2-3; D remains ambiguous. CDR3 length equals 14 residues. V was trimmed by 4 bases and J by 0 bases, leaving 8 bases between them. Germline CDR1 reads LNHDA; CDR2 reads SQIVND (reference sequence). The CDR3 DNA reads as TGTGCCAGTAGTAGCTTCCCAAGCACAGATACGCAGTATTTT. As protein: CASSSFPSTDTQYF.

This clone was recorded a few times. Sequence at one end of the junction differs from germline and may be a read error. The chain joins TRBV18 to TRBJ1-5; the D is unclear. The CDR3 contains 15 residues. CDR1 is KGHSH and CDR2 is LQKENI in the germline V gene. The CDR3 protein is CASSPLRGSNQPQHF. CDR3 nucleotide sequence: TGTGCCAGCTCCCCACTAAGAGGGAGCAATCAGCCCCAGCATTTT.

The chain links TRBV19 to TRBJ2-7, with D possibly being TRBD1 (5 bases). This CDR3 region has 14 residues. CDR1 and CDR2 from the germline V gene are LNHDA and SQIVND (reference sequence). The V and J ends lost 4 bases and 6 bases respectively, with 16 bases between them. The CDR3 coding sequence is TGTGCCAGTAGTAGGCAGGGTTCGTCCCGCGAGCAGTACTTC. Translation: CASSRQGSSREQYF. Using reference TRBV19 and TRBJ2-7 for the parts outside the CDR3, the full variable domain is DGGITQSPKYLFRKEGQNVTLSCEQNLNHDAMYWYRQDPGQGLRLIYYSQIVNDFQKGDIAEGYSVSREKKESFPLTVTSAQKNPTAFYLCASSRQGSSREQYFGPGTRLTVT.

V is TRBV5-4 and J is TRBJ1-4, with no clear D. CDR1 is SGHNT and CDR2 is YYREEE in the germline V gene (reference sequence). V was trimmed by 4 bases and J by 5 bases, leaving 9 bases between them. The CDR3 is 13 amino acids. This CDR3 is CASSPALNEKLFF. CDR3 nucleotide sequence: TGTGCCAGCAGCCCAGCCCTAAATGAAAAACTGTTTTTT. Together with reference TRBV5-4 and TRBJ1-4, the CDR3 gives the full variable domain: ETGVTQSPTHLIKTRGQQVTLRCSSQSGHNTVSWYQQALGQGPQFIFQYYREEENGRGNFPPRFSGLQFPNYSSELNVNALELDDSALYLCASSPALNEKLFFGSGTQLSVL.

This sequence joins TRBV30 and TRBJ1-2; 9 nucleotides agree with TRBD1. Germline values: CDR1 GTSNPN, CDR2 SVGIG (reference sequence). With 5 bases clipped from V and 8 bases from J, the junction kept 9 bases outside the gene matches. CDR3 length equals 13 residues. For the CDR3, the DNA is TGTGCCTGGGTCAGGACAGGGGTGAGCGGCTACACCTTC. As protein: CAWVRTGVSGYTF.

The chain employs TRBV28 and TRBJ2-2, with D possibly being TRBD2 (5 bases). V dropped 6 bases and J dropped 8 bases, with 16 bases sitting between them. Germline V lookup: CDR1 MDHEN, CDR2 SYDVKM. The CDR3 length is 14 residues. The CDR3, as DNA: TGTGCCAGCAGCCCTCCTTGGAGGAGGGGGGAGCTGTTTTTT. Translated, it gives CASSPPWRRGELFF.

The chain uses TRBV5-1 and TRBJ1-1, with TRBD1 matching 8 bases. Germline CDR1 SGHRS, CDR2 YFSETQ. This CDR3 spans 15 amino acids. Germline trimming cut 3 bases from V and 5 bases from J; bases unmatched to any gene: 9. CDR3: CASSYDRGVGTEAFF. Written as DNA, the CDR3 is TGCGCCAGCAGCTACGACAGGGGCGTGGGGACTGAAGCTTTCTTT.

This clone appeared a few times. The V gene is TRBV5-1, the J gene TRBJ2-1, with 9 bases lining up with TRBD1. In germline, CDR1 is SGHRS, CDR2 YFSETQ. Trimming cost V 3 bases and J 3 bases; bases outside gene matches: 7. CDR3 length: 16 amino acids. This chain's CDR3 is CASSWDREYGYNEQFF. Here the CDR3 DNA reads TGCGCCAGCAGCTGGGACAGGGAGTATGGCTACAATGAGCAGTTCTTC. The whole variable domain, filled in from reference TRBV5-1 and TRBJ2-1, reads KAGVTQTPRYLIKTRGQQVTLSCSPISGHRSVSWYQQTPGQGLQFLFEYFSETQRNKGNFPGRFSGRQFSNSRSEMNVSTLELGDSALYLCASSWDREYGYNEQFFGPGTRLTVL.

The chain combines TRBV5-4 with TRBJ2-5; tentatively, D is TRBD1 or TRBD2 (6 bases each). The germline V and J ends were trimmed by 7 bases and 2 bases, with 15 bases remaining between them. The CDR3 covers 14 residues. CDR1 is SGHNT, CDR2 YYREEE, per germline (reference sequence). CDR3 protein: CASSPRGPQETQYF. CDR3 coding DNA: TGTGCCAGCTCCCCTCGGGGGCCTCAAGAGACCCAGTACTTC.

The genes are TRBV7-9 and TRBJ2-3; 9 bases are a match to TRBD2. The CDR3 sequence is 17 residues long. V lost 9 bases to trimming and J lost 0 bases; unmatched junction nucleotides: 13. Looked up from germline, CDR1 is SEHNR and CDR2 is FQNEAQ (reference sequence). The CDR3: CAREEWASGVSTDTQYF. CDR3 sequence (DNA): TGTGCCAGGGAAGAGTGGGCTAGCGGGGTGAGCACAGATACGCAGTATTTT.

The chain combines TRBV2 with TRBJ1-5; 7 bases agree with TRBD1. This CDR3 region has 13 residues. V lost 6 bases to trimming and J lost 4 bases; unmatched junction nucleotides: 3. Germline CDR1 reads SNHLY; CDR2 reads FYNNEI. The CDR3: CASRGQVNQPQHF. The CDR3 bases are TGTGCCAGCAGAGGACAGGTGAATCAGCCCCAGCATTTT.

The CDR3 sequence: CASSQTSGSYNEQFF. The CDR3 DNA reads as TGTGCCAGCAGCCAAACTAGTGGCTCCTACAATGAGCAGTTCTTC. The chain couples TRBV4-2 to TRBJ2-1, with D possibly matching TRBD2 (5 bases). V lost 2 bases to trimming and J lost 0 bases, with 8 bases between them. CDR1 is LGHNA, CDR2 YNFKEQ, per germline. This CDR3 has 15 residues.

CDR3 bases: TGTGCCAGCAGTTCGACAGGGACCGCCTACGAGCAGTACTTC. It specifies CASSSTGTAYEQYF. This sequence joins TRBV27 and TRBJ2-7, with TRBD1 matching over 7 bases. The trim removed 4 bases at V and 2 bases at J, leaving 5 bases unmatched. This CDR3 is built from 14 residues. Germline CDR1 and CDR2: MNHEY and SMNVEV (reference sequence).

The chain employs TRBV19 and TRBJ2-3; the match to TRBD1 covers 9 bases. With V trimmed by 5 bases and J by 1 base, 1 base remained unmatched. The CDR3 runs to 14 residues. In germline, CDR1 is LNHDA, CDR2 SQIVND (reference sequence). CDR3 coding DNA: TGTGCCAGTAGTCGGGACAGGGGCACAGATACGCAGTATTTT. Translated: CASSRDRGTDTQYF.

The chain couples TRBV5-8 to TRBJ2-5; either TRBD1 or TRBD2 may fit D (5 bases each). The germline V gene encodes CDR1 SGHTS and CDR2 YDEGEE. V was shortened by 6 bases and J by 4 bases, with 10 bases between the two germline ends. CDR3 length: 12 residues. The CDR3 nucleotides are TGTGCCAGCAATCGGGACCCAGAGACCCAGTACTTC. It specifies CASNRDPETQYF.